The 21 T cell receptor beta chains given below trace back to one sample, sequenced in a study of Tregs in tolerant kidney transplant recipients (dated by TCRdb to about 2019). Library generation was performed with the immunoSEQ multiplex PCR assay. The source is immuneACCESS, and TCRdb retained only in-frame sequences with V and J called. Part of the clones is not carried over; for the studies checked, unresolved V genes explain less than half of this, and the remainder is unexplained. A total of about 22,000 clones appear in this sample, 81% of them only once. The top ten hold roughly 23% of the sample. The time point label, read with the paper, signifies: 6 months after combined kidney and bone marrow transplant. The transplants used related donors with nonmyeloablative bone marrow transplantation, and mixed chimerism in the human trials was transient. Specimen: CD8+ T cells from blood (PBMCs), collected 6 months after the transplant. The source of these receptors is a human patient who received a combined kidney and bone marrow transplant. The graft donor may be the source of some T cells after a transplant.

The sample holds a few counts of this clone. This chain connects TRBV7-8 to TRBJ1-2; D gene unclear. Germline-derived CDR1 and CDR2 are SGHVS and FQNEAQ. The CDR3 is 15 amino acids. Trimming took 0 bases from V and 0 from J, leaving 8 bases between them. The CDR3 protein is CASSLARTSNYGYTF. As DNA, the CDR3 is TGTGCCAGCAGCTTAGCACGGACTTCTAACTATGGCTACACCTTC.

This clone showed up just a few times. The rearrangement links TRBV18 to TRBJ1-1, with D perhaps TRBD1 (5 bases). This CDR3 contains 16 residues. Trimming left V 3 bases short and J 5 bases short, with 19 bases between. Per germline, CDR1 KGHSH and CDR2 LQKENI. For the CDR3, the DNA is TGTGCCAGCTCACCCTCTTATAGGGGCGGTGTGACTGAAGCTTTCTTT. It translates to CASSPSYRGGVTEAFF.

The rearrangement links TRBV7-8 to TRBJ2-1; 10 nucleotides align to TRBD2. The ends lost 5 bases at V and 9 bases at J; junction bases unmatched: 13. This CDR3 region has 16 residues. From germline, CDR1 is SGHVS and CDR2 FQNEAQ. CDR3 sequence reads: CASSPRLAGVVSEQFF. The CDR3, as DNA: TGTGCCAGCAGCCCAAGGCTAGCGGGAGTAGTAAGTGAGCAGTTCTTC.

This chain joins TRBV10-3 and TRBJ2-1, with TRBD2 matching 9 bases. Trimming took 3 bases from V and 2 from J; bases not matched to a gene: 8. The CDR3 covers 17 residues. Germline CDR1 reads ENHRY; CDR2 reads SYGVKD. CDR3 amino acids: CAISDPGVAGAYNEQFF. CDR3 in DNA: TGTGCCATCAGTGATCCCGGAGTAGCGGGGGCCTACAATGAGCAGTTCTTC.

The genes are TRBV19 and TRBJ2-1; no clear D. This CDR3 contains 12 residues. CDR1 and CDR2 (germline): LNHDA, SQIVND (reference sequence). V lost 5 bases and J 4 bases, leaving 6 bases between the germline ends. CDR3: CASSVSYNEQFF. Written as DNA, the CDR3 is TGTGCCAGTAGTGTCAGTTACAATGAGCAGTTCTTC.

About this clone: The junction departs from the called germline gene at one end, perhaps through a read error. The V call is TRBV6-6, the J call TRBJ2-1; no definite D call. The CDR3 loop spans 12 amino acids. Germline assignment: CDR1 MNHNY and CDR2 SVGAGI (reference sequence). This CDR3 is CASSYSDNEQFF. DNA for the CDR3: TGTGCCAGCAGTTACTCCGACAATGAGCAGTTCTTC.

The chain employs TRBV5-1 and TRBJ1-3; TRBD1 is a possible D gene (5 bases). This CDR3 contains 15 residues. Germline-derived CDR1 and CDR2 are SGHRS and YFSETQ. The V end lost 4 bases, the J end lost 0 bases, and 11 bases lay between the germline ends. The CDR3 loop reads CASSPGQNSGNTIYF. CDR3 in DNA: TGCGCCAGCAGCCCCGGACAAAACTCTGGAAACACCATATATTTT.

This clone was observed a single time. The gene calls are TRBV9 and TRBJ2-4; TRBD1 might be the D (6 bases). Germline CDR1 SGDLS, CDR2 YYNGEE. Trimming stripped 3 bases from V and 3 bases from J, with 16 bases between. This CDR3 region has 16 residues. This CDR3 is CASSAPRKGGKNIQYF. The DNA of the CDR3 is TGTGCCAGCAGCGCACCGAGGAAAGGGGGCAAAAACATTCAGTACTTC. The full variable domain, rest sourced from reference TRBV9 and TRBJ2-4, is DSGVTQTPKHLITATGQRVTLRCSPRSGDLSVYWYQQSLDQGLQFLIQYYNGEERAKGNILERFSAQQFPDLHSELNLSSLELGDSALYFCASSAPRKGGKNIQYFGAGTRLSVL.

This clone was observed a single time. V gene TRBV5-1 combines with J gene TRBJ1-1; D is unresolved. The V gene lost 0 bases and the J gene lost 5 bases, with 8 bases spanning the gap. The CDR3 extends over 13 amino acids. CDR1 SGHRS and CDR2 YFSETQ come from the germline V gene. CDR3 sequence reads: CASSLEGGTEAFF. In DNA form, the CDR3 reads TGCGCCAGCAGCTTGGAAGGAGGGACTGAAGCTTTCTTT.

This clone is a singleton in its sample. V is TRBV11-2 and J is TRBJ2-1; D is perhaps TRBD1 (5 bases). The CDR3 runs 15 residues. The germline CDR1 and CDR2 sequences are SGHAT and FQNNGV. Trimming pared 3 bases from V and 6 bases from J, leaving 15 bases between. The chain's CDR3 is CASSFRTWTPNEQFF. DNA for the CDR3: TGTGCCAGCAGCTTTAGGACATGGACCCCCAATGAGCAGTTCTTC.

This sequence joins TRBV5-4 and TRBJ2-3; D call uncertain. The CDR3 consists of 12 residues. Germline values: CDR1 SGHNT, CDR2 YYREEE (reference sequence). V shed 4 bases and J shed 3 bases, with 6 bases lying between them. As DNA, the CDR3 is TGTGCCAGCAGCCCCCATACAGATACGCAGTATTTT. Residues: CASSPHTDTQYF.

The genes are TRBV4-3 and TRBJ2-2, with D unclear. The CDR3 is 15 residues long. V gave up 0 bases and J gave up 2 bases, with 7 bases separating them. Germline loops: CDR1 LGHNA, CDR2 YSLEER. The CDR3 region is CASSQDWRNTGELFF. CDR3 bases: TGCGCCAGCAGCCAAGATTGGAGAAACACCGGGGAGCTGTTTTTT.

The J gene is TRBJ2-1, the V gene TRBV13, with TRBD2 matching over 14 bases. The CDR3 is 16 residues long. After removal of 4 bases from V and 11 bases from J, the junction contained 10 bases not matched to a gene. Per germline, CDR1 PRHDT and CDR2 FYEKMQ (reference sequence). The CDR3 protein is CASSSSGTSGGGKQFF. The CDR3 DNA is TGTGCCAGCAGCTCCTCCGGGACTAGCGGGGGAGGTAAGCAGTTCTTC.

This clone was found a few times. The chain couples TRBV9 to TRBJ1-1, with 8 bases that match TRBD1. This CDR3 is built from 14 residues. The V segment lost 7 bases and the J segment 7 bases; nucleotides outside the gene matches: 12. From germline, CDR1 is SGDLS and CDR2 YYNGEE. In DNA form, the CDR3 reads TGTGCCAGCTCGGACAGGGATGAAGGCAGTGAAGCTTTCTTT. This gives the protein CASSDRDEGSEAFF.

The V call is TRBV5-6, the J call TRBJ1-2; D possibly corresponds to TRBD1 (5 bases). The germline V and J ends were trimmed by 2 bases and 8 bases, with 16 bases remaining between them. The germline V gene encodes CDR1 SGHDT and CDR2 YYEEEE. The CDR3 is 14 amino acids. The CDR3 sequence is CASSLAGWNDGYTF. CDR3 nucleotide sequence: TGTGCCAGCAGCTTAGCAGGGTGGAATGACGGCTACACCTTC.

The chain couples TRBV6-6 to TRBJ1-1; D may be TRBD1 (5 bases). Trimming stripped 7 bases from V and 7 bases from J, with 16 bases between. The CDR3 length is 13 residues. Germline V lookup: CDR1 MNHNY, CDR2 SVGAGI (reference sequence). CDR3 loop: CASNIQGLNEAFF. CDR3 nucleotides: TGTGCCAGCAATATCCAGGGACTTAATGAAGCTTTCTTT.

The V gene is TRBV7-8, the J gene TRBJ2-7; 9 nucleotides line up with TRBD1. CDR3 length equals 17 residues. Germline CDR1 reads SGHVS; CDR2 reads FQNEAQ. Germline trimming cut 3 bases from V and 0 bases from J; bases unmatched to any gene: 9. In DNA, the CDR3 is TGTGCCAGCAGCTTTCCCGGGACAGGGAGGAGCTCCTACGAGCAGTACTTC. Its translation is CASSFPGTGRSSYEQYF.

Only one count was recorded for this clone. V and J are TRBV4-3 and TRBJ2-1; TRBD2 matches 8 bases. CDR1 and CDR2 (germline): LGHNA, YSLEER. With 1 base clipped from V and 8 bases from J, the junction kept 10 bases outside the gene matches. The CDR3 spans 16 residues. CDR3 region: CASSQGHGRGGDEQFF. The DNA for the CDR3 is TGCGCCAGCAGCCAAGGCCACGGGAGGGGGGGCGATGAGCAGTTCTTC.

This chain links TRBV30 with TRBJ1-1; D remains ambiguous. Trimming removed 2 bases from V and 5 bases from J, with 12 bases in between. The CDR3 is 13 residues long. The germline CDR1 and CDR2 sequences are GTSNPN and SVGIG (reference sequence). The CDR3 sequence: CAWSLLGGTEAFF. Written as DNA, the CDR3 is TGTGCCTGGAGTTTACTCGGCGGGACTGAAGCTTTCTTT.

The CDR3 nucleotides are TGTGCCAGGCGGACAGGGAGCTACGAGCAGTACTTC. Translation: CARRTGSYEQYF. This chain links TRBV27 with TRBJ2-7, with TRBD1 identical over 8 bases. Germline values: CDR1 MNHEY, CDR2 SMNVEV (reference sequence). The CDR3 has 12 amino acids. Germline trimming cut 9 bases from V and 3 bases from J; bases unmatched to any gene: 4.

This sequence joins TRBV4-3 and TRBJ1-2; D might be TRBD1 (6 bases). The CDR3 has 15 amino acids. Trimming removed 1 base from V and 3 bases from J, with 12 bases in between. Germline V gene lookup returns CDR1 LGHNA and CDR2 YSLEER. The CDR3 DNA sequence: TGCGCCAGCAGCCAAGCTCGGACAGACGACTATGGCTACACCTTC. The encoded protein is CASSQARTDDYGYTF.